This T cell receptor beta chain was sequenced for a study of blood T cell repertoires in COVID-19. Study background: Samples representing acute and convalescent COVID-19 were sourced from the United States, Italy and Spain. The analysed material was cDNA or gDNA that came from T cells, B-cell-depleted T cells, or PBMCs.

Authors' methods: Estimation of nucleated cell counts relied on the amplification of reference gene primers. TCRdb keeps only in-frame clones here, not all; method: immunoSEQ multiplex PCR. That table furnishes V, J and clone size, whereas the DNA furnished D and trimming. Here the sample spans more than 200,000 clones, around 83% being singletons. The germline V gene encodes CDR1 LGHDT and CDR2 YNNKEL (reference sequence). CDR3 length: 14 residues. The V end was cut by 4 bases, the J end by 5 bases, with 11 bases between. V gene TRBV3-1 (or the pseudogene TRBV3-2) combines with J gene TRBJ2-2; perhaps TRBD1 as D (6 bases). Specimen: peripheral blood. The TCR comes from a man older than 75 with acute or convalescent COVID-19. The CDR3 nucleotides read TGTGCCAGCAGCCTACGGACAGTAACCGGGGAGCTGTTTTTT. This sequence encodes CASSLRTVTGELFF.